The 2 T cell receptor beta chains below were found in one sample sequenced in a study of blood T cell repertoires in COVID-19. Using immunoSEQ multiplex PCR, the repertoire was profiled, and TCRdb retains in-frame clones only, with some absent. The sample lists about 200,000 clones; around 90% were seen once. Sequencing input: peripheral blood. The receptors come from a man in his forties or fifties with active or convalescent COVID-19.

The CDR3 spells CASSEGRGVAYEQYF. CDR3 in DNA: TGTGCCAGCAGTGAGGGACGCGGGGTAGCCTACGAGCAGTACTTC. The chain recombines TRBV6-1 with TRBJ2-7; D may be TRBD2 (6 bases). CDR1 is MNHNS, CDR2 SASEGT, per germline. V gave up 3 bases and J gave up 2 bases, with 14 bases separating them. This CDR3 is 15 amino acids long.

The chain joins TRBV10-3 to TRBJ2-7, with a tentative D call TRBD1 (6 bases). Germline V lookup: CDR1 ENHRY, CDR2 SYGVKD. This CDR3 is built from 15 residues. V lost 4 bases to trimming and J lost 2 bases, with 15 bases between them. CDR3 in amino acids: CAISGRLDSPYEQYF. The CDR3 nucleotides read TGTGCCATCAGTGGTCGGTTGGACAGTCCCTACGAGCAGTACTTC.